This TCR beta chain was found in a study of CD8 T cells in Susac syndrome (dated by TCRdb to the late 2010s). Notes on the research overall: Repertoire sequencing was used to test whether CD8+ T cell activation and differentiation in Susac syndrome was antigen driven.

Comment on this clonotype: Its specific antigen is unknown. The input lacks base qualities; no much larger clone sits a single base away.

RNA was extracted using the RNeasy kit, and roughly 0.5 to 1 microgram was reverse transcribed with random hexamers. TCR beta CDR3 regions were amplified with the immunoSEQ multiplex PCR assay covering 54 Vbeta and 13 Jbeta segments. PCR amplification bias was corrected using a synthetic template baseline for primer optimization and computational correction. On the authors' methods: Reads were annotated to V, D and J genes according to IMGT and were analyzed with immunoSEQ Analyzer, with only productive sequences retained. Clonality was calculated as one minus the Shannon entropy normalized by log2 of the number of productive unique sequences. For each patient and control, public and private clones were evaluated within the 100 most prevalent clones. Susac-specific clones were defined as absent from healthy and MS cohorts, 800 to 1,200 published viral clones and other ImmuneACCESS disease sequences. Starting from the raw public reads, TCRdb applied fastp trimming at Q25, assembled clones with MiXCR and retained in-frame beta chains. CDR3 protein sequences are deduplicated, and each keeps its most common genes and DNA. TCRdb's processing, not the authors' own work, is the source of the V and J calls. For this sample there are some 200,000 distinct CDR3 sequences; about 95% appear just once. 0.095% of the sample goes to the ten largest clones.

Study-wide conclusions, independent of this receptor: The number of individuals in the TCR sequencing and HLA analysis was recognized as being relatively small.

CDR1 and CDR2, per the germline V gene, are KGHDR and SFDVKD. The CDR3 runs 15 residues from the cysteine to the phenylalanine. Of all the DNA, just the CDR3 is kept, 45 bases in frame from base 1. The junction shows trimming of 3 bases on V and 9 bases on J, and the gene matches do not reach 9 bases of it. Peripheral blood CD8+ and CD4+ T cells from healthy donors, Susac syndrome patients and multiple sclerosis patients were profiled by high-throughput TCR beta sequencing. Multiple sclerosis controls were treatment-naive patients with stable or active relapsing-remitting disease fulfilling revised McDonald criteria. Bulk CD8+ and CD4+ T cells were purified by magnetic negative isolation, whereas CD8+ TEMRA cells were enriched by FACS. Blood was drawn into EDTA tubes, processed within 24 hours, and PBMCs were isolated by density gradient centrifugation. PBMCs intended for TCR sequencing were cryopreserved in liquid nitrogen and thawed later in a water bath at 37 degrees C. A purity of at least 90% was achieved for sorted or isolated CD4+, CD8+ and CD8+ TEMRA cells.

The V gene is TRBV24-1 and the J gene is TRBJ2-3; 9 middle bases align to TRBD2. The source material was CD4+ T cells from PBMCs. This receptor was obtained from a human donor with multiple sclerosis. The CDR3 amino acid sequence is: CATSDPREGSDTQYF. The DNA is TGTGCCACCAGTGATCCGCGGGAGGGTTCTGACACGCAGTATTTT.